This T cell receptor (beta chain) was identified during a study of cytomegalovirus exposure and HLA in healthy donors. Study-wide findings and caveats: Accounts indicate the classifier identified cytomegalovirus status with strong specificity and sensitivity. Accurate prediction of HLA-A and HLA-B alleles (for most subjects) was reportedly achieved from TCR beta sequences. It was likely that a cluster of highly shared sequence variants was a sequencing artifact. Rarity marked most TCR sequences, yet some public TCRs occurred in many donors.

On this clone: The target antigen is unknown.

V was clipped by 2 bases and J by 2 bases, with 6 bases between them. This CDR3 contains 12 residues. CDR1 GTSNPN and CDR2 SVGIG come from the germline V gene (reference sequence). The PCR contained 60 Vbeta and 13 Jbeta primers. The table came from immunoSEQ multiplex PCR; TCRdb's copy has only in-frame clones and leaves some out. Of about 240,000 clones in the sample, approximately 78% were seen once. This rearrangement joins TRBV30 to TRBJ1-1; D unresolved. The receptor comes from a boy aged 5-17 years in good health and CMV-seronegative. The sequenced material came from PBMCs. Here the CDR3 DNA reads TGTGCCTGGAGTCCGTCCAACACTGAAGCTTTCTTT. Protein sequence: CAWSPSNTEAFF.